The clone carrying this TCR beta chain was observed a handful of times. These data are taken from a study of cytomegalovirus exposure and HLA in healthy donors. Germline CDR1 is MNHEY and CDR2 is SMNVEV (reference sequence). The V segment lost 8 bases and the J segment 4 bases; nucleotides outside the gene matches: 9. The CDR3 covers 14 residues. Generated by immunoSEQ multiplex PCR, the TCRdb table keeps only in-frame clones and is missing some. Of 300,000 to 400,000 clones in the sample, 88% were seen once. J is TRBJ1-2 and V is TRBV27; 8 bases are shared with TRBD1. The receptor's source is a young man in good health and CMV-seronegative. The sequencing input was PBMCs. DNA of the CDR3: TGTGCCAGCGGCAGGGGGCTAGACCCCTATGGCTACACCTTC. Encoded protein: CASGRGLDPYGYTF.